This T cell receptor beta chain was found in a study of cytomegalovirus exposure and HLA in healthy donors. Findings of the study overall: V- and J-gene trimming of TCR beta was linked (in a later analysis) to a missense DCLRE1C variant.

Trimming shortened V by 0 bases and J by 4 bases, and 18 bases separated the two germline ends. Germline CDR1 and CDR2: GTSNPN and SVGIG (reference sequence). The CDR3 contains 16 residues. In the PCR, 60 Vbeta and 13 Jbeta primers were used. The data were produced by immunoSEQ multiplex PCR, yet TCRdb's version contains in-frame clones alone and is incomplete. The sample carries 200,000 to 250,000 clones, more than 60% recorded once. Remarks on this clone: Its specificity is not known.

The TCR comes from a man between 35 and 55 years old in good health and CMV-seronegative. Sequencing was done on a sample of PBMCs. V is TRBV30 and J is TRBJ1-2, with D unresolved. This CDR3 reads CAWSVVKVIQTYGYTF. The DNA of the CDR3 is TGTGCCTGGAGTGTAGTGAAGGTGATACAGACCTATGGCTACACCTTC. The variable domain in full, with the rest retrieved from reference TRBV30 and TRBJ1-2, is SQTIHQWPATLVQPVGSPLSLECTVEGTSNPNLYWYRQAAGRGLQLLFYSVGIGQISSEVPQNLSASRPQDRQFILSSKKLLLSDSGFYLCAWSVVKVIQTYGYTFGSGTRLTVV.